Given below is one TCR beta chain in context. Its cognate antigen is unknown. The data are from a study of beta chain features in type 1 diabetes. V shed 3 bases and J 4 bases; nucleotides not matched to a gene: 3. CDR3 size: 13 residues. The germline gives CDR1 SGHNT, CDR2 YYREEE (reference sequence). TCRB transcripts that were expressed got sequenced, as all of the isolated RNA had been reverse transcribed. Assay: immunoSEQ multiplex PCR; the TCRdb copy retains only in-frame clones and omits some. Of 130,000 or so clones detected, 9% appear once; the ten largest clones hold approximately 0.7%. Study observations and caveats: Shorter TCRB CDR3s, moderately but significantly so, were found in Type 1 diabetes patients in all four CD4+ subsets.

This TCR came from a young man with type 1 diabetes. This rearrangement joins TRBV5-4 to TRBJ2-5; 7 nucleotides agree with TRBD1. The sequencing sample was made of central memory CD4+ T cells from blood. CDR3 region: CASSSGQVETQYF. In nucleotides, the CDR3 is TGTGCCAGCAGCTCCGGACAGGTAGAGACCCAGTACTTC.